These T cell receptor beta chains were read from a single sample in a study of T cell repertoires in cytomegalovirus infection. TCRdb reprocessed the reads with MiXCR, giving one entry per CDR3 protein. The sample records hundreds of thousands of distinct CDR3 sequences, less than 20% being singletons. Sequenced input: PBMCs. The receptor source for this set is a human donor in good health (CMV status not recorded). Some clones in this sample may be carry-over from other donors' samples. Each CDR3 is given with its conserved first and last residue. Each record gives: J gene, D gene, clone size, V gene, CDR3 DNA, CDR3 protein. A D gene is named only where the DNA matches it firmly. A row's size may be missing; if present it is once, few, many or a size class.

>TRBJ1-1|NA|many|TRBV10-2
TGCGCCAGCATTTCCAGGGCAGTGAACACTGAAGCTTTCTTT
CASISRAVNTEAFF
>TRBJ2-3|TRBD2|NA|TRBV7-6
TGTGCCAGCAGCGTCCCGGGACTAGCGGTGCAGTATTTT
CASSVPGLAVQYF
>TRBJ2-1|TRBD2|few|TRBV20-1
TGCAGTGCTCTTAGCGGGAGTATTTACAATGAGCAGTTCTTC
CSALSGSIYNEQFF
>TRBJ2-7|TRBD2|few|TRBV6-1
TGTGCCAGCACGTCCGGGACTAACTCCTACGAGCAGTACTTC
CASTSGTNSYEQYF
>TRBJ2-4|NA|many|TRBV7-2
TGTGCCAGCAGCTTAGGGGGGACCTGGGGCATTCAGTACTTC
CASSLGGTWGIQYF
>TRBJ2-7|NA|few|TRBV12-3/TRBV12-4
TGTGCCAGCAGTATCTTGAGCGAGCAGTACTTC
CASSILSEQYF
>TRBJ2-6|TRBD1|NA|TRBV19
TGTGCCAGTACCGGGACAGGGACTGGGGCCAACGTCCTGACTTTC
CASTGTGTGANVLTF
>TRBJ2-7|NA|few|TRBV10-3
TGTGCCATCAGTGAGCAGACTGCCCTTGGGAACGAGCAGTACTTC
CAISEQTALGNEQYF
>TRBJ2-1|NA|NA|TRBV11-1
TGTGCCAGCAGCCCCCGAGGGGGATCCTCCTACAATGAGCAGTTCTTC
CASSPRGGSSYNEQFF
>TRBJ2-1|TRBD2|NA|TRBV28
TGTGCCAGCAGTTTAAGGTCAGCGGGGCTCTCCTACAATGAGCAGTTCTTC
CASSLRSAGLSYNEQFF
>TRBJ2-3|NA|many|TRBV7-2
TGTGCCAGCAGCTTATCTTTTTCCTACTATCAAAATCCCACAGATACGCAGTATTTT
CASSLSFSYYQNPTDTQYF
>TRBJ2-7|TRBD2|NA|TRBV6-2/TRBV6-3
TGTGCCAGCATCAAGTCCGGGACTAGCGGACGGGGGGCCTACGAGCAGTACTTC
CASIKSGTSGRGAYEQYF
>TRBJ2-7|NA|NA|TRBV28
TGTGCCAGCAGTTCCCTACGGACGGCTAGCTCCTACGAGCAGTACTTC
CASSSLRTASSYEQYF
>TRBJ2-7|TRBD2|few|TRBV2
TGTGCCAGCAGTGAATCCGGGGGGGAGGCCTACGAGCAGTACTTC
CASSESGGEAYEQYF
>TRBJ2-7|NA|NA|TRBV11-2
TGTGCCAGCAGCTTAGATCCGGGGGCTGTTACCTACGAGCAGTACTTC
CASSLDPGAVTYEQYF
>TRBJ2-3|TRBD2|many|TRBV7-2
TGTGCCAGCATCCAGGTGGCGGGAGAAGATACGCAGTATTTT
CASIQVAGEDTQYF
>TRBJ2-1|TRBD2|NA|TRBV6-2/TRBV6-3
TGTGCCAGCAGCTGGACTAGCGGGGATGAGCAGTTCTTC
CASSWTSGDEQFF
>TRBJ2-1|NA|NA|TRBV14
TGTGCCAGCAGCCAGAAAGCGGTAAAGTACAATGAGCAGTTCTTC
CASSQKAVKYNEQFF
>TRBJ1-2|NA|many|TRBV28
TGTGCCAGCAGTTTATCCCCCACAGCTAACTATGGCTACACCTTC
CASSLSPTANYGYTF
>TRBJ1-2|TRBD1|NA|TRBV10-3
TGTGCCATCAAAAAGACAGGGGGAAGTGGGATCGCTGGCTACACCTTC
CAIKKTGGSGIAGYTF
>TRBJ1-6|NA|few|TRBV4-1
TGCGCCAGCAGCCGGCTCGCTGGACGGAGCTCACCCCTCCACTTT
CASSRLAGRSSPLHF
>TRBJ1-2|TRBD1|few|TRBV9
TGTGCCAGCAGGGACGACAGGGCCTCTAACTATGGCTACACCTTC
CASRDDRASNYGYTF